These T cell receptor beta chains were read from a single sample in a study of T-cell memory formation after mild COVID-19. TCRdb passed the 5' RACE reads through MiXCR, listing each CDR3 protein once. The data show 310,000 or so distinct CDR3 sequences, more than 15% seen once. Sequenced input: PBMCs or a T cell subset sorted from them (not recorded which). The receptors were sampled from a man younger than 35 who had mild COVID-19 (a few samples of this study predate the infection). Cell type and time point are not known. Both conserved end residues are part of each CDR3. D genes are given only for firm matches. The size entry is marked missing in some rows and otherwise reads once, few, many or a size class.

NA | few | TRBJ1-3 | TRBV12-3/TRBV12-4 | CAVRQELSGNTIYF | TGTGCCGTAAGACAGGAACTTTCTGGAAACACCATATATTTT
TRBD2 | NA | TRBJ2-1 | TRBV3-1 | CASSQTSGGAMQFF | TGTGCCAGCAGCCAGACTAGCGGGGGGGCTATGCAGTTCTTC
NA | NA | TRBJ2-1 | TRBV7-9 | CASSLDARLAPGEQFF | TGTGCCAGCAGCTTAGACGCGAGGTTAGCCCCCGGTGAGCAGTTCTTC
NA | NA | TRBJ2-1 | TRBV10-3 | CAINQGLGYNEQFF | TGTGCCATCAATCAGGGGCTAGGCTACAATGAGCAGTTCTTC
TRBD2 | few | TRBJ2-2 | TRBV6-5 | CASRTGTSGNTGELFF | TGTGCCAGCAGAACCGGGACTAGCGGGAACACCGGGGAGCTGTTTTTT
NA | NA | TRBJ2-2 | TRBV24-1 | CATSTQENLNTGELFF | TGTGCCACCAGCACCCAGGAGAACTTAAACACCGGGGAGCTGTTTTTT
NA | medium-sized | TRBJ1-1 | TRBV7-2 | CASSISSTEAFF | TGTGCCAGCAGCATAAGTTCCACTGAAGCTTTCTTT
NA | many | TRBJ2-1 | TRBV14 | CASSQDIGREQFF | TGTGCCAGCAGCCAAGATATCGGTCGAGAGCAGTTCTTC
TRBD1 | NA | TRBJ2-7 | TRBV7-9 | CASSFSGTGTEHEQYF | TGTGCCAGCAGCTTTTCCGGGACCGGGACAGAGCACGAGCAGTACTTC
TRBD2 | few | TRBJ2-1 | TRBV24-1 | CATSDWGGGAYNEQFF | TGTGCCACCAGTGATTGGGGCGGGGGAGCTTACAATGAGCAGTTCTTC
TRBD2 | NA | TRBJ2-5 | TRBV3-1 | CASSRRGGLETQYF | TGTGCCAGCAGCCGACGGGGGGGTTTGGAGACCCAGTACTTC
NA | many | TRBJ2-1 | TRBV24-1 | CATSDLNGNEQFF | TGTGCCACCAGTGATTTAAATGGGAATGAGCAGTTCTTC
NA | NA | TRBJ2-7 | TRBV25-1 | CASSDRPYEQYF | TGTGCCAGCAGTGATCGGCCTTACGAGCAGTACTTC
TRBD2 | few | TRBJ2-7 | TRBV6-5 | CASSYRSAGAGEQYF | TGTGCCAGCAGTTACCGATCAGCGGGGGCGGGGGAGCAGTACTTC
NA | few | TRBJ2-1 | TRBV7-2 | CASSLRDTALEQFF | TGTGCCAGCAGCTTAAGGGACACCGCCCTGGAGCAGTTCTTC
TRBD1 | many | TRBJ1-2 | TRBV2 | CASRGTGDGYTF | TGTGCCAGCAGGGGGACAGGTGATGGCTACACCTTC
NA | NA | TRBJ1-4 | TRBV12-3/TRBV12-4 | CASSLGQGIREKLFF | TGTGCCAGCAGTTTAGGGCAGGGTATTCGGGAAAAACTGTTTTTT
NA | many | TRBJ2-3 | TRBV7-8 | CASSPGTFTDTQYF | TGTGCCAGCAGCCCGGGGACCTTCACAGATACGCAGTATTTT
NA | NA | TRBJ1-3 | TRBV3-1 | CASSQGTRSGNTIYF | TGTGCCAGCAGCCAAGGGACCCGCTCTGGAAACACCATATATTTT
NA | many | TRBJ1-2 | TRBV7-2 | CASRTGQGNYGYTF | TGTGCCAGCCGCACAGGCCAGGGGAACTATGGCTACACCTTC
NA | few | TRBJ1-1 | TRBV7-9 | CASRLAERGEAFF | TGTGCCAGCAGGCTCGCCGAGAGGGGTGAAGCTTTCTTT
NA | few | TRBJ2-4 | TRBV4-1 | CASSAVQGGPLAKNIQYF | TGCGCCAGCAGCGCAGTGCAGGGGGGACCTCTAGCCAAAAACATTCAGTACTTC
NA | few | TRBJ1-2 | TRBV12-3/TRBV12-4 | CASRGPSGYGYTF | TGTGCCAGCAGGGGACCTAGTGGCTATGGCTACACCTTC
TRBD2 | NA | TRBJ2-3 | TRBV7-2 | CASSSGLGAGRTTDTQYF | TGTGCCAGCAGCTCGGGACTAGGGGCCGGGAGAACCACAGATACGCAGTATTTT
NA | few | TRBJ1-6 | TRBV27 | CASRETRGNSPLHF | TGTGCCAGCAGAGAAACAAGGGGCAATTCACCCCTCCACTTT
NA | once | TRBJ1-6 | TRBV6-5 | CASSSGTAGDNSPLHF | TGTGCCAGCAGTTCCGGGACGGCCGGTGATAATTCACCCCTCCACTTT
NA | few | TRBJ1-2 | TRBV10-3 | CAAQGASGYTF | TGTGCCGCACAGGGCGCGAGTGGCTACACCTTC
NA | NA | TRBJ1-1 | TRBV6-6 | CASIPGWDTEAFF | TGTGCCAGCATACCGGGTTGGGACACTGAAGCTTTCTTT
TRBD1 | NA | TRBJ2-7 | TRBV7-9 | CASSSRTGRYEQYF | TGTGCCAGCAGCTCCCGGACAGGACGCTACGAGCAGTACTTC
NA | few | TRBJ1-4 | TRBV7-9 | CASSFVGGEKLFF | TGTGCCAGCAGCTTCGTGGGGGGTGAAAAACTGTTTTTT
NA | NA | TRBJ2-5 | TRBV20-1 | CSARVDSRETQYF | TGCAGTGCTAGGGTGGACAGTAGGGAGACCCAGTACTTC
NA | NA | TRBJ2-5 | TRBV6-5 | CASSYPLETQYF | TGTGCCAGCAGTTACCCACTAGAGACCCAGTACTTC
NA | many | TRBJ1-2 | TRBV4-3 | CASSRRSGGYTF | TGCGCCAGCAGCCGCCGATCTGGAGGCTACACCTTC